A single sample gave rise to the 26 T cell receptor beta chains below, sequenced in a study of cytomegalovirus exposure and HLA in healthy donors (dated by TCRdb to the late 2010s). Libraries were prepared through the immunoSEQ multiplex PCR assay. A mixture of 60 forward primers for TCR Vbeta segments and 13 reverse primers for TCR Jbeta segments was used in the multiplex PCR. This immuneACCESS table, as held by TCRdb, lists in-frame sequences with V and J called but not all clones. Of the missing ones, under half trace to an unresolved V gene in checked studies; the others have no known cause. The sample has 150,000 to 200,000 clones on record, more than 80% of them singletons. The ten largest clones represent 4.9% of the sample. The material sequenced was PBMCs. The receptors stem from a woman under 30 in good health and CMV-seropositive.

The chain is built from TRBV28 and TRBJ1-1, with unresolved D. Trimming removed 6 bases at V and 4 bases at J, with 6 bases between. The CDR3 has 11 amino acids. Germline loops: CDR1 MDHEN, CDR2 SYDVKM. The CDR3 sequence is CASSSVTEAFF. Here the CDR3 DNA reads TGTGCCAGCAGCTCCGTCACTGAAGCTTTCTTT.

The chain is built from TRBV6-1 and TRBJ2-3; TRBD2 is a possible D gene (5 bases). Germline V gene lookup returns CDR1 MNHNS and CDR2 SASEGT. V was cut by 8 bases and J by 5 bases, with 14 bases left in between. The CDR3 has 13 residues. CDR3 residues: CASGSGFIDTQYF. The CDR3 DNA reads as TGTGCCAGCGGGAGTGGGTTCATAGATACGCAGTATTTT.

V usage is TRBV27 and J usage is TRBJ1-2; 7 bases align to TRBD1. Germline CDR1 and CDR2: MNHEY and SMNVEV (reference sequence). V dropped 6 bases and J dropped 5; count of bases not matched to a gene: 18. The CDR3 runs to 17 residues. The DNA for the CDR3 is TGTGCCAGCAGGGAATTGTATACGAAGACAGGGCCTTATGGCTACACCTTC. The encoded protein is CASRELYTKTGPYGYTF.

The chain is built from TRBV28 and TRBJ1-2, with D unclear. Germline assignment: CDR1 MDHEN and CDR2 SYDVKM. The V gene lost 2 bases and the J gene lost 14 bases, with 15 bases spanning the gap. CDR3 length equals 12 residues. CDR3 sequence: CASSLLKRARTF. The CDR3 DNA reads TGTGCCAGCAGTTTACTTAAGCGAGCAAGAACCTTC.

This sequence joins TRBV4-1 and TRBJ1-2, with 8 bases that match TRBD1. CDR1 MGHRA and CDR2 YSYEKL come from the germline V gene. The V gene end was trimmed by 1 base and the J gene end by 7 bases; junction bases not matched to a gene: 11. The CDR3 is 16 residues long. The CDR3 region is CASSQVMGQDVGGYTF. CDR3 nucleotides: TGCGCCAGCAGCCAAGTTATGGGACAGGACGTAGGTGGCTACACCTTC.

This clone appeared a single time. V usage is TRBV19 and J usage is TRBJ1-4; D perhaps matches TRBD1 (6 bases). V was pared by 2 bases and J by 2 bases, with 15 bases between. The CDR3 length is 17 residues. CDR1 is LNHDA and CDR2 is SQIVND in the germline V gene (reference sequence). The CDR3 DNA reads TGTGCCAGTAGTATAACCGCAGGGGCTGCTACTAATGAAAAACTGTTTTTT. It is translated as CASSITAGAATNEKLFF. The full variable domain, its missing parts supplied by reference TRBV19 and TRBJ1-4, is DGGITQSPKYLFRKEGQNVTLSCEQNLNHDAMYWYRQDPGQGLRLIYYSQIVNDFQKGDIAEGYSVSREKKESFPLTVTSAQKNPTAFYLCASSITAGAATNEKLFFGSGTQLSVL.

The V and J genes are TRBV7-8 and TRBJ2-7; the match to TRBD2 covers 8 bases. This CDR3 spans 13 amino acids. J lost 2 bases, V lost 4 bases, and 1 base had no gene match. Germline V gives CDR1 SGHVS, CDR2 FQNEAQ. The CDR3 bases are TGTGCCAGCAGCTCCGGGGGGGCCTACGAGCAGTACTTC. It translates to CASSSGGAYEQYF.

In its sample, this clone was seen a few times. The rearrangement uses TRBV6-1 and TRBJ1-2; possible D gene TRBD1, 5 bases. CDR3 length: 14 amino acids. Trimming removed 8 bases at V and 4 bases at J, with 17 bases between. CDR1 MNHNS and CDR2 SASEGT come from the germline V gene. In nucleotides, the CDR3 is TGTGCCAGCCAGGAGGCGGGAAGGGGCTATGGCTACACCTTC. As protein: CASQEAGRGYGYTF.

The chain employs TRBV5-4 and TRBJ2-7; 7 positions agree with TRBD2. The CDR3 consists of 13 residues. Unmatched junction bases numbered 3, after V lost 0 bases and J lost 6 bases. Germline loops: CDR1 SGHNT, CDR2 YYREEE (reference sequence). The CDR3 loop is CASSLGGGFEQYF. The CDR3 bases are TGTGCCAGCAGCTTGGGGGGAGGGTTCGAGCAGTACTTC.

The chain carries TRBV28 and TRBJ2-7, with TRBD2 matching 9 bases. After removal of 6 bases from V and 0 bases from J, the junction contained 6 bases not matched to a gene. The CDR3 is 15 amino acids. Per germline, CDR1 MDHEN and CDR2 SYDVKM. CDR3 nucleotide sequence: TGTGCCAGCAGGACCGGGACTAGCTCCTCCTACGAGCAGTACTTC. This codes for CASRTGTSSSYEQYF.

The chain uses TRBV4-1 and TRBJ1-1, with 7 nucleotides matching TRBD1. J gave up 0 bases and V 4 bases, and 11 bases lay outside the gene matches. From germline, CDR1 is MGHRA and CDR2 YSYEKL. CDR3 size: 17 residues. The CDR3 spells CASSLRDRSLMNTEAFF. The DNA for the CDR3 is TGCGCCAGCAGCCTTAGGGACAGAAGTTTAATGAACACTGAAGCTTTCTTT.

This chain uses TRBV5-4 with TRBJ1-3; no firm D call. CDR3 length equals 15 residues. The V end lost 4 bases, the J end lost 0 bases, and 11 bases lay between the germline ends. Germline CDR1 and CDR2: SGHNT and YYREEE (reference sequence). The DNA for the CDR3 is TGTGCCAGCAGCCCCGCGCCATTCTCTGGAAACACCATATATTTT. This encodes CASSPAPFSGNTIYF.

This sequence joins TRBV7-2 and TRBJ2-7, with 10 nucleotides matching TRBD2. CDR1 and CDR2 (germline): SGHTA, FQGNSA. V shed 3 bases, J shed 7 bases, and the junction held 12 bases outside the gene matches. The CDR3 is 16 amino acids. CDR3 loop: CASSFLLAGAKSEQYF. The CDR3 DNA is TGTGCCAGCAGCTTTCTTCTAGCGGGGGCCAAGTCTGAGCAGTACTTC.

The rearrangement uses TRBV29-1 and TRBJ2-5; 10 nucleotides match TRBD2. J gave up 3 bases and V 0 bases, and 13 bases lay outside the gene matches. CDR1 is SQVTM and CDR2 is ANQGSEA in the germline V gene. The CDR3 contains 18 residues. The CDR3 here is CSVEDLGLAPGDKETQYF. CDR3 in DNA: TGCAGCGTTGAAGACCTGGGACTAGCGCCCGGAGATAAAGAGACCCAGTACTTC.

The chain couples TRBV29-1 to TRBJ2-7, with D perhaps TRBD2 (6 bases). This CDR3 contains 12 residues. Trimming cost V 7 bases and J 5 bases, with 15 bases left between them. Germline CDR1 SQVTM, CDR2 ANQGSEA. In DNA form, the CDR3 reads TGCAGCGGTAACTTGGGGGGAGACGAGCAGTACTTC. Translation: CSGNLGGDEQYF.

V and J are TRBV7-8 and TRBJ2-7, with 8 nucleotides matching TRBD1. Germline lookup yields CDR1 SGHVS and CDR2 FQNEAQ. There are 17 residues in the CDR3. With V trimmed by 2 bases and J by 5 bases, 14 bases remained unmatched. The CDR3 here is CASSLSRVGQGTNEQYF. CDR3 bases: TGTGCCAGCAGCTTATCTCGGGTAGGACAGGGTACCAACGAGCAGTACTTC.

The count of this clone is one. The chain is built from TRBV7-9 and TRBJ2-3, with D perhaps matching TRBD2 (6 bases). Trimming stripped 4 bases from V and 6 bases from J, with 17 bases between. The germline V gene has CDR1 SEHNR and CDR2 FQNEAQ (reference sequence). The length of the CDR3 is 15 residues. The DNA of the CDR3 is TGTGCCAGCAGCTCGGCGGGCGCGGGACGGGATACGCAGTATTTT. Its protein product is CASSSAGAGRDTQYF. Together with reference TRBV7-9 and TRBJ2-3, the CDR3 gives the full variable domain: DTGVSQNPRHKITKRGQNVTFRCDPISEHNRLYWYRQTLGQGPEFLTYFQNEAQLEKSRLLSDRFSAERPKGSFSTLEIQRTEQGDSAMYLCASSSAGAGRDTQYFGPGTRLTVL.

The chain is built from TRBV4-1 and TRBJ1-2; tentatively, D is TRBD1 (6 bases). CDR1 and CDR2 (germline): MGHRA, YSYEKL. Trimming took 3 bases from V and 9 from J, leaving 29 bases between them. This CDR3 comprises 18 residues. Here the CDR3 DNA reads TGCGCCAGCAGCCAGAAAGGTATTCTTACAGATGGGGGCTACCGCTACACCTTC. It translates to CASSQKGILTDGGYRYTF.

The V gene is TRBV4-1, the J gene TRBJ2-7; perhaps TRBD2 as D (5 bases). The CDR3 is made up of 16 amino acids. V shed 0 bases and J shed 0 bases, with 12 bases lying between them. CDR1 is MGHRA and CDR2 is YSYEKL in the germline V gene. The chain's CDR3 is CASSQDWVGGSYEQYF. CDR3 nucleotides: TGCGCCAGCAGCCAAGACTGGGTCGGAGGCTCCTACGAGCAGTACTTC.

The V gene is TRBV5-1, the J gene TRBJ2-2; tentatively, D is TRBD1 (6 bases). The CDR3 sequence is 15 residues long. Germline values: CDR1 SGHRS, CDR2 YFSETQ. Trimming shortened V by 2 bases and J by 7 bases, and 15 bases separated the two germline ends. This CDR3 reads CASSLGGRYGGELFF. The CDR3 nucleotides read TGCGCCAGCAGCTTAGGGGGAAGGTATGGCGGGGAGCTGTTTTTT. Full variable domain (outside the CDR3, taken from reference TRBV5-1 and TRBJ2-2): KAGVTQTPRYLIKTRGQQVTLSCSPISGHRSVSWYQQTPGQGLQFLFEYFSETQRNKGNFPGRFSGRQFSNSRSEMNVSTLELGDSALYLCASSLGGRYGGELFFGEGSRLTVL.

The chain is built from TRBV12-5 and TRBJ1-1; 8 positions agree with TRBD1. This CDR3 is built from 17 residues. With 2 bases clipped from V and 2 bases from J, the junction kept 10 bases outside the gene matches. Per germline, CDR1 LGHNT and CDR2 FRNRAP. This CDR3 reads CASGLYLGQGTNTEAFF. CDR3 DNA: TGTGCTAGTGGTTTGTACCTTGGACAGGGAACAAACACTGAAGCTTTCTTT.

The chain joins TRBV7-9 to TRBJ1-6, with a possible D match to TRBD1 (5 bases). Germline CDR1 reads SEHNR; CDR2 reads FQNEAQ (reference sequence). The CDR3 contains 15 residues. Trimming took 5 bases from V and 7 from J, leaving 15 bases between them. Here the CDR3 reads CASSPGLGMNSPLHF. CDR3 DNA: TGTGCCAGCAGCCCGGGACTCGGGATGAATTCACCCCTCCACTTT.

V is TRBV15 and J is TRBJ2-3; 7 bases align to TRBD1. This CDR3 contains 15 residues. Trimming took 5 bases from V and 0 from J; bases not matched to a gene: 5. Germline V gene sequence: CDR1 LNHNV, CDR2 YYDKDF (reference sequence). The CDR3 DNA follows: TGTGCCACCAGCCCCCGGGACAGAAGCACAGATACGCAGTATTTT. Encoded protein: CATSPRDRSTDTQYF. Full variable domain (outside the CDR3, taken from reference TRBV15 and TRBJ2-3): DAMVIQNPRYQVTQFGKPVTLSCSQTLNHNVMYWYQQKSSQAPKLLFHYYDKDFNNEADTPDNFQSRRPNTSFCFLDIRSPGLGDTAMYLCATSPRDRSTDTQYFGPGTRLTVL.

In the case of this clone: Other DNA sequences in this sample translate to the same CDR3. The CDR3, as DNA: TGCGCCAGCAGCCAAGACAGGGCCTACGAGCAGTACTTC. Translating gives CASSQDRAYEQYF. This sequence joins TRBV4-1 and TRBJ2-7, with D tentatively TRBD1 (5 bases). This CDR3 has 13 amino acids. CDR1 MGHRA and CDR2 YSYEKL come from the germline V gene. V gave up 0 bases and J gave up 2 bases, with 5 bases separating them.

The chain employs TRBV5-1 and TRBJ2-5; D remains unclear. The V end lost 0 bases, the J end lost 4 bases, and 13 bases lay between the germline ends. Germline V CDR1 and CDR2: SGHRS, YFSETQ. CDR3 length: 15 residues. CDR3 region: CASSLGVSSGETQYF. The CDR3 region has the DNA TGCGCCAGCAGCTTGGGGGTTTCGTCGGGAGAGACCCAGTACTTC.

For this clone: Other nucleotide sequences in the sample specify the same CDR3. The chain uses TRBV2 and TRBJ1-2; D perhaps matches TRBD1 (5 bases). CDR1 and CDR2 from the germline V gene are SNHLY and FYNNEI. The V end was cut by 1 base, the J end by 5 bases, with 11 bases between. The CDR3 has 14 residues. CDR3 coding DNA: TGTGCCAGCAGTGAAGGTGATAGGGGTTATGGCTACACCTTC. Translated, it gives CASSEGDRGYGYTF.